This record covers a single T cell receptor (beta chain). Its cognate antigen is unknown. The entry originates in a study of T cell responses to AZD1222 COVID-19 vaccine. Study outcomes and limitations: Baseline antibody screening turned up just six or seven seropositive AZD1222 recipients. Spike as a whole was targeted by vaccine-associated CD4 TCRs, dominant at 160-218 and 743-854. All repertoire sampling was performed exclusively after the peak T cell response.

The length of the CDR3 is 16 residues. The V gene lost 6 bases and the J gene lost 5 bases, with 21 bases spanning the gap. The germline gives CDR1 SNHLY, CDR2 FYNNEI. The data were produced by immunoSEQ multiplex PCR, yet TCRdb's version contains in-frame clones alone and is incomplete. The data contain about 180,000 clones, about 91% of them seen just once; the ten biggest clones take up 1.5% to 2%. The V call is TRBV2, the J call TRBJ2-3; possibly TRBD2 for D (6 bases). This clonotype was sampled from an adult in good health. The starting material was peripheral blood, obtained on day 0 of AZD1222 vaccination. CDR3 DNA: TGTGCCAGCAGGACCCGGGCGGGCGGGGAAAGAGATACGCAGTATTTT. Amino acids: CASRTRAGGERDTQYF.